This entry is about one T cell receptor (beta chain). Its antigen is as yet unknown. Each CDR3 protein gets one entry after TCRdb re-called the 5' RACE reads with MiXCR. This sample has about 810,000 distinct CDR3 sequences, with 9% to 15% found just once. These data come from a study of identical twins. Findings and limits, study-wide: The authors drew conclusions from cross-sectional statistical analysis rather than following the same donors.

Germline CDR1 reads LNHDA; CDR2 reads SQIVND (reference sequence). The ends were cut back, 6 bases at V and 4 bases at J, with 15 bases in the middle. The CDR3 has 15 amino acids. These same records also appear under a second study, on yellow fever vaccine responses in identical twins.

This clonotype was obtained from a woman in her late teens or twenties in good health. Material: PBMCs. The V call is TRBV19, the J call TRBJ1-4; no reliable D call. The CDR3 spells CASSRVVSLNEKLFF. CDR3 DNA: TGTGCCAGTAGCCGAGTGGTGAGCCTTAATGAAAAACTGTTTTTT.